This TCR beta chain appears in the sequencing data of a study of cytomegalovirus exposure and HLA in healthy donors. As to this clone: Its antigen is unknown.

General study points: The study listed under 200 cytomegalovirus-associated TCR beta chains.

Germline CDR1 SEHNR, CDR2 FQNEAQ (reference sequence). The V gene end was trimmed by 5 bases and the J gene end by 3 bases; junction bases not matched to a gene: 3. The CDR3 totals 15 residues. Vbeta (60) and Jbeta (13) primers were used in the PCR. The repertoire was sequenced with immunoSEQ multiplex PCR; TCRdb's copy has only in-frame clones and lacks some. The data contain roughly 100,000 clones, roughly 78% of them singletons. This chain links TRBV7-9 with TRBJ2-2; 10 bases align to TRBD1. The TCR comes from a middle-aged woman in good health and CMV-seronegative. The sample comprised PBMCs. The CDR3 sequence: CASSLGQGDTGELFF. The DNA of the CDR3 is TGTGCCAGCAGCCTCGGACAGGGGGACACCGGGGAGCTGTTTTTT.